Following are 26 T cell receptor beta chains from one sample sequenced in a study of control samples from healthy donors and cancer patients. Generated by immunoSEQ multiplex PCR, the TCRdb table keeps only in-frame clones and is missing some. The sample has about 80,000 clones, about nine tenths seen once. The sample comprised blood. The receptors derive from a man aged 45-65 years in good health.

The V and J genes are TRBV5-1 and TRBJ1-3; D is undetermined. Trimming pared 0 bases from V and 8 bases from J, leaving 9 bases between. CDR1 SGHRS and CDR2 YFSETQ come from the germline V gene. This CDR3 is built from 13 residues. The CDR3 nucleotides read TGCGCCAGCAGCTTGGTACCTACGGACACCATATATTTT. Its protein is CASSLVPTDTIYF. Filled out from reference TRBV5-1 and TRBJ1-3, the complete variable domain reads KAGVTQTPRYLIKTRGQQVTLSCSPISGHRSVSWYQQTPGQGLQFLFEYFSETQRNKGNFPGRFSGRQFSNSRSEMNVSTLELGDSALYLCASSLVPTDTIYFGEGSWLTVV.

V usage is TRBV18 and J usage is TRBJ2-3; 8 positions agree with TRBD2. This CDR3 comprises 16 residues. Losses at the gene ends were 4 bases for V and 0 bases for J; bases not matched to a gene: 6. Germline V gene lookup returns CDR1 KGHSH and CDR2 LQKENI. This CDR3 reads CASSLNRGGSTDTQYF. CDR3 nucleotides: TGTGCCAGCTCACTCAATCGGGGGGGCAGCACAGATACGCAGTATTTT.

This sequence joins TRBV3-1 (or the pseudogene TRBV3-2) and TRBJ1-1; D perhaps matches TRBD1 (6 bases). CDR1 LGHDT and CDR2 YNNKEL come from the germline V gene (reference sequence). The V gene lost 4 bases and the J gene lost 1 base, with 13 bases spanning the gap. This CDR3 is 15 amino acids long. DNA of the CDR3: TGTGCCAGCAGCCCCCGTGACAGGAGGAACACTGAAGCTTTCTTT. Amino acids: CASSPRDRRNTEAFF.

The rearrangement links TRBV5-1 to TRBJ2-3, with D possibly TRBD2 on 7 matching bases. CDR3 length: 17 amino acids. Germline CDR1 SGHRS, CDR2 YFSETQ. V was shortened by 2 bases and J by 2 bases, with 18 bases between the two germline ends. The CDR3 loop reads CASSLGVGAGATDTQYF. The CDR3 bases are TGCGCCAGCAGCTTAGGGGTAGGCGCGGGGGCCACAGATACGCAGTATTTT.

The gene calls are TRBV19 and TRBJ1-2; D perhaps matches TRBD1 (6 bases). Trimming removed 0 bases from V and 5 bases from J, with 16 bases in between. CDR3 length: 16 residues. CDR1 and CDR2 from the germline V gene are LNHDA and SQIVND (reference sequence). The CDR3 coding sequence is TGTGCCAGTAGTATAGAGTCAACAGGGCGTCGATATGGCTACACCTTC. It specifies CASSIESTGRRYGYTF.

The V call is TRBV4-1, the J call TRBJ1-5; TRBD1 is a possible D gene (5 bases). Trimming removed 0 bases from V and 0 bases from J, with 9 bases in between. Germline V CDR1 and CDR2: MGHRA, YSYEKL. The CDR3 covers 16 residues. CDR3 sequence (DNA): TGCGCCAGCAGCCAAGAGGGGGATTATAGCAATCAGCCCCAGCATTTT. Amino acids: CASSQEGDYSNQPQHF.

This chain connects TRBV2 to TRBJ1-5, with a weak D call TRBD1 (6 bases). The CDR3 totals 14 residues. Germline CDR1 SNHLY, CDR2 FYNNEI. V shed 6 bases and J shed 0 bases, with 9 bases lying between them. CDR3 DNA: TGTGCCAGCAGCCAGGGGACTAGCAATCAGCCCCAGCATTTT. Protein sequence: CASSQGTSNQPQHF.

The chain carries TRBV5-1 and TRBJ2-5, with 11 bases aligning to TRBD1. J gave up 2 bases and V 4 bases, and 4 bases lay outside the gene matches. This CDR3 contains 15 residues. Germline-derived CDR1 and CDR2 are SGHRS and YFSETQ. As DNA, the CDR3 is TGCGCCAGCAGCCGGGGACAGGGGGTTCAAGAGACCCAGTACTTC. This gives the protein CASSRGQGVQETQYF.

This chain links TRBV30 with TRBJ1-2; 7 bases fit TRBD1. Germline V gene lookup returns CDR1 GTSNPN and CDR2 SVGIG (reference sequence). The CDR3 contains 15 residues. V lost 3 bases and J lost 8; bases outside the gene matches: 15. Here the CDR3 DNA reads TGTGCCTGGAGCCCGCCCGACAGGGTATCGGGAGGCTACACCTTC. Its protein product is CAWSPPDRVSGGYTF.

The rearrangement uses TRBV5-5 and TRBJ1-4, with D maybe TRBD1 (5 bases). Germline V CDR1 and CDR2: SGHKS, YYEKEE (reference sequence). This CDR3 is built from 13 residues. The V gene lost 4 bases and the J gene lost 3 bases, with 7 bases spanning the gap. The CDR3 sequence is CASSGGPNEKLFF. CDR3 nucleotides: TGTGCCAGCAGCGGGGGACCTAATGAAAAACTGTTTTTT. Supplemented by reference TRBV5-5 and TRBJ1-4, the full variable domain reads DAGVTQSPTHLIKTRGQQVTLRCSPISGHKSVSWYQQVLGQGPQFIFQYYEKEERGRGNFPDRFSARQFPNYSSELNVNALLLGDSALYLCASSGGPNEKLFFGSGTQLSVL.

CDR3 residues: CASSIDRGRENQPQHF. CDR3 coding DNA: TGTGCCAGTAGTATCGACAGGGGGCGGGAAAATCAGCCCCAGCATTTT. The chain recombines TRBV19 with TRBJ1-5, with 10 bases identical to TRBD1. J was trimmed by 4 bases and V by 3 bases; bases with no gene match: 6. Germline lookup yields CDR1 LNHDA and CDR2 SQIVND (reference sequence). The CDR3 spans 16 residues.

The chain uses TRBV29-1 and TRBJ1-1; tentatively, D is TRBD1 (6 bases). Per the germline V gene, CDR1 is SQVTM and CDR2 is ANQGSEA. The CDR3 sequence is 13 residues long. Trimming cost V 4 bases and J 0 bases, with 9 bases left between them. The CDR3 DNA follows: TGCAGCGTTGTTCGGGACATGAACACTGAAGCTTTCTTT. It yields the protein CSVVRDMNTEAFF.

The chain couples TRBV12-3 or TRBV12-4 to TRBJ2-5; a weak D match, TRBD1 (7 bases). There are 13 residues in the CDR3. Trimming took off 8 bases at V and 5 bases at J, with 15 bases between the two ends. Here the CDR3 reads CASRRGPGETQYF. For the CDR3, the DNA is TGTGCCAGCCGGAGGGGGCCGGGGGAGACCCAGTACTTC.

The rearrangement links TRBV4-1 to TRBJ2-5; D may match TRBD1 or TRBD2 (6 bases each). This CDR3 region has 17 residues. The germline CDR1 and CDR2 sequences are MGHRA and YSYEKL. V lost 0 bases to trimming and J lost 1 base, with 15 bases between them. In nucleotides, the CDR3 is TGCGCCAGCAGCCAAGATCCCCCGGGGGCGCTCCAAGAGACCCAGTACTTC. It is translated as CASSQDPPGALQETQYF.

The chain has TRBV7-9 and TRBJ2-7; D might be TRBD2 (5 bases). This CDR3 is built from 13 residues. Germline assignment: CDR1 SEHNR and CDR2 FQNEAQ (reference sequence). Between the trimmed V and J ends, which lost 5 bases and 1 base, there was a span of 9 bases. The CDR3 spells CASSIRESYEQYF. The CDR3 DNA is TGTGCCAGCAGCATCCGGGAATCCTACGAGCAGTACTTC.

The chain is built from TRBV5-6 and TRBJ2-5, with 10 bases aligning to TRBD1. CDR3 length equals 16 residues. Looked up from germline, CDR1 is SGHDT and CDR2 is YYEEEE. With V trimmed by 3 bases and J by 5 bases, 10 bases remained unmatched. In DNA, the CDR3 is TGTGCCAGCAGCTCTTGGGGGACAGGGGCCAAGGAGACCCAGTACTTC. Translating it yields CASSSWGTGAKETQYF.

The chain recombines TRBV6-5 with TRBJ1-1; a weak D match, TRBD1 (5 bases). V was shortened by 4 bases and J by 5 bases, with 11 bases between the two germline ends. The CDR3 spans 13 residues. CDR1 is MNHEY, CDR2 SVGAGI, per germline. For the CDR3, the DNA is TGTGCCAGCAGTTCCTCTGGGGCAACTGAAGCTTTCTTT. Its protein product is CASSSSGATEAFF.

In its sample, this clone was seen once. The chain carries TRBV7-8 and TRBJ2-1; D remains unclear. Trimming left V 0 bases short and J 6 bases short, with 6 bases between. The CDR3 sequence is 13 residues long. The V gene's germline CDR1 is SGHVS and CDR2 FQNEAQ. CDR3 amino acids: CASSLAVINEQFF. The CDR3 bases are TGTGCCAGCAGCTTAGCGGTGATCAATGAGCAGTTCTTC.

The chain has TRBV25-1 and TRBJ2-5; TRBD1 is a possible D gene (6 bases). From germline, CDR1 is MGHDK and CDR2 SYGVNS. The ends were cut back, 2 bases at V and 7 bases at J, with 11 bases in the middle. This CDR3 is built from 13 residues. This CDR3 reads CASSEGRRGTQYF. CDR3 in DNA: TGTGCCAGCAGTGAAGGCCGCAGGGGGACCCAGTACTTC.

This sequence joins TRBV5-1 and TRBJ1-5; tentatively, D is TRBD1 (6 bases). CDR1 is SGHRS and CDR2 is YFSETQ in the germline V gene. V was shortened by 4 bases and J by 1 base, with 9 bases between the two germline ends. CDR3 length equals 14 residues. The CDR3 DNA follows: TGCGCCAGCAGCCCAGGGGACAGCAATCAGCCCCAGCATTTT. Translation: CASSPGDSNQPQHF. Looking up the rest from reference TRBV5-1 and TRBJ1-5 gives the full variable domain: KAGVTQTPRYLIKTRGQQVTLSCSPISGHRSVSWYQQTPGQGLQFLFEYFSETQRNKGNFPGRFSGRQFSNSRSEMNVSTLELGDSALYLCASSPGDSNQPQHFGDGTRLSIL.

In its sample, this clone was seen a few times. CDR3 in amino acids: CASRLSENEKLFF. CDR3 DNA sequence: TGTGCCAGCAGATTGTCGGAGAATGAAAAACTGTTTTTT. The rearrangement joins TRBV7-9 to TRBJ1-4; D remains ambiguous. Germline CDR1 is SEHNR and CDR2 is FQNEAQ (reference sequence). This CDR3 comprises 13 residues. V lost 6 bases and J 5 bases, leaving 10 bases between the germline ends. Full variable domain (rest looked up from reference TRBV7-9 and TRBJ1-4): DTGVSQNPRHKITKRGQNVTFRCDPISEHNRLYWYRQTLGQGPEFLTYFQNEAQLEKSRLLSDRFSAERPKGSFSTLEIQRTEQGDSAMYLCASRLSENEKLFFGSGTQLSVL.

The chain couples TRBV6-5 to TRBJ1-1; D is unresolved. The germline V and J ends were trimmed by 6 bases and 1 base, with 12 bases remaining between them. CDR1 is MNHEY, CDR2 SVGAGI, per germline. The CDR3 covers 14 residues. This chain's CDR3 is CASRGLLANTEAFF. The CDR3 nucleotides are TGTGCCAGCAGGGGCTTGTTGGCGAACACTGAAGCTTTCTTT.

CDR3: CASKPGQDIYEQYF. In nucleotides, the CDR3 is TGTGCCAGTAAACCGGGACAAGACATCTACGAGCAGTACTTC. The rearrangement uses TRBV19 and TRBJ2-7; the D gene is possibly TRBD1 (6 bases). Germline CDR1 reads LNHDA; CDR2 reads SQIVND (reference sequence). Trimming shortened V by 7 bases and J by 3 bases, and 16 bases separated the two germline ends. The CDR3 loop spans 14 amino acids.

V is TRBV6-5 and J is TRBJ1-5; the D gene is possibly TRBD1 (5 bases). Germline CDR1 is MNHEY and CDR2 is SVGAGI. The V end lost 6 bases, the J end lost 1 base, and 10 bases lay between the germline ends. The CDR3 covers 14 residues. The DNA of the CDR3 is TGTGCCAGCAGGCCAGGGATCAGCAATCAGCCCCAGCATTTT. Translated: CASRPGISNQPQHF.

The chain links TRBV5-4 to TRBJ1-2, with D possibly being TRBD1 (5 bases). The CDR3 consists of 16 residues. Germline V gene data show CDR1 as SGHNT and CDR2 as YYREEE (reference sequence). V shed 0 bases and J shed 2 bases, with 14 bases lying between them. The CDR3 bases are TGTGCCAGCAGCTTGGATAGGGGCAGCATAAACTATGGCTACACCTTC. This translates into CASSLDRGSINYGYTF.

J is TRBJ1-6 and V is TRBV6-6, with D perhaps TRBD1 (5 bases). Germline V gives CDR1 MNHNY, CDR2 SVGAGI (reference sequence). Between the trimmed V and J ends, which lost 4 bases and 10 bases, there was a span of 14 bases. The CDR3 length is 14 residues. The CDR3 protein is CASSLEGRGSPLHF. Written as DNA, the CDR3 is TGTGCCAGCAGTTTAGAGGGACGTGGGTCACCCCTCCACTTT.